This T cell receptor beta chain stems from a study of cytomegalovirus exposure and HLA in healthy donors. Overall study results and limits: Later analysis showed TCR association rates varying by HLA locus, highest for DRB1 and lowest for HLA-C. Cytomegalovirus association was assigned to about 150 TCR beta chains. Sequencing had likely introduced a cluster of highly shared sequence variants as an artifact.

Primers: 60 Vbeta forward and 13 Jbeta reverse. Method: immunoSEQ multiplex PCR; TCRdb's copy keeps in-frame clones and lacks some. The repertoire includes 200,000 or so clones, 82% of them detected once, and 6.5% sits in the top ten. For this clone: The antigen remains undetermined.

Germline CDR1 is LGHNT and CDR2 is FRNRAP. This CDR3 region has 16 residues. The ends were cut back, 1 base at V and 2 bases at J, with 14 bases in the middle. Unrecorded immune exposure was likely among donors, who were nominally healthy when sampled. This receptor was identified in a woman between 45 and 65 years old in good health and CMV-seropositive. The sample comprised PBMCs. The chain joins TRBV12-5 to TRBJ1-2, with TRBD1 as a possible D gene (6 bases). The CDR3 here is CASGLGGGGLNYGYTF. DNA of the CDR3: TGTGCTAGTGGTTTGGGTGGGGGGGGGCTAAACTATGGCTACACCTTC. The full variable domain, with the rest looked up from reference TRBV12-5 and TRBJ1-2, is DARVTQTPRHKVTEMGQEVTMRCQPILGHNTVFWYRQTMMQGLELLAYFRNRAPLDDSGMPKDRFSAEMPDATLATLKIQPSEPRDSAVYFCASGLGGGGLNYGYTFGSGTRLTVV.